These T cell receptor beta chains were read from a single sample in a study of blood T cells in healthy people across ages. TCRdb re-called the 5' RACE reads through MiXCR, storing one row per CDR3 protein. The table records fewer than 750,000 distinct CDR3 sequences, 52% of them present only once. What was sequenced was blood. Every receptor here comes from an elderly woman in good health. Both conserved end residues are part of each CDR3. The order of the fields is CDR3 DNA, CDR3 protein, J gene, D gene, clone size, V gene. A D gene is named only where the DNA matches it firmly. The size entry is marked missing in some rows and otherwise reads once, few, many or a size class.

DNA: TGTGCCAGCAGTGAATTTCCAGGACAGGGACCCGAGCAGTACTTC
CDR3: CASSEFPGQGPEQYF
J: TRBJ2-7
D: TRBD1
size: many
V: TRBV25-1

DNA: TGCGCCAGCAGCTGGCAGATCAGCTCCTACAATGAGCAGTTCTTC
CDR3: CASSWQISSYNEQFF
J: TRBJ2-1
D: NA
size: few
V: TRBV5-1

DNA: TGTGCCAGCAGCCAATTGGGAAGTCCTAGCTCCTACAATGAGCAGTTCTTC
CDR3: CASSQLGSPSSYNEQFF
J: TRBJ2-1
D: NA
size: many
V: TRBV3-1

DNA: TGTGCCAGCAGTTTATCCGATCATTCACGGGGCGAGCAGTACTTC
CDR3: CASSLSDHSRGEQYF
J: TRBJ2-7
D: NA
size: few
V: TRBV27

DNA: TGCAGTGCTAGATCCCAGACAGGGGGCACTGAAGCTTTCTTT
CDR3: CSARSQTGGTEAFF
J: TRBJ1-1
D: TRBD1
size: NA
V: TRBV20-1

DNA: TGCAGTGCTAGAGCCACAGGGGGGGTAAGCTCCTACGAGCAGTACTTC
CDR3: CSARATGGVSSYEQYF
J: TRBJ2-7
D: NA
size: NA
V: TRBV20-1

DNA: TGTGCCAGCAGCGTTCCTTCCCACACTGAAGCTTTCTTT
CDR3: CASSVPSHTEAFF
J: TRBJ1-1
D: NA
size: many
V: TRBV5-5

DNA: TGCAGTGCTAGACCCAGTACCTACGAGCAGTACTTC
CDR3: CSARPSTYEQYF
J: TRBJ2-7
D: NA
size: many
V: TRBV20-1

DNA: TGTGCCAGCAGCCCAACCCGGGACAGGAGCAACTATGGCTACACCTTC
CDR3: CASSPTRDRSNYGYTF
J: TRBJ1-2
D: TRBD1
size: many
V: TRBV7-2

DNA: TGTGCCAGCATCACAGGGGTAAAAAACACCGGGGAGCTGTTTTTT
CDR3: CASITGVKNTGELFF
J: TRBJ2-2
D: TRBD1
size: NA
V: TRBV12-3/TRBV12-4

DNA: TGCAGCGGACCGGGGCCGTTTTCCTACGAGCAGTACTTC
CDR3: CSGPGPFSYEQYF
J: TRBJ2-7
D: NA
size: many
V: TRBV29-1

DNA: TGCAGTGCCACCGACCCGGGTTTGGGACAGGGAGGCAAAAACATTCAGTACTTC
CDR3: CSATDPGLGQGGKNIQYF
J: TRBJ2-4
D: TRBD1
size: many
V: TRBV20-1

DNA: TGTGCCAGCAGCCAGATCCCCGAGGGACGCACAGATACGCAGTATTTT
CDR3: CASSQIPEGRTDTQYF
J: TRBJ2-3
D: NA
size: many
V: TRBV3-1

DNA: TGCAGTGCTAGAAGGGACACCGTCTACGAGCAGTACTTC
CDR3: CSARRDTVYEQYF
J: TRBJ2-7
D: NA
size: many
V: TRBV20-1

DNA: TGTGCCAGCAGCACCTTGGGGCGGGGAGCAGATACGCAGTATTTT
CDR3: CASSTLGRGADTQYF
J: TRBJ2-3
D: NA
size: NA
V: TRBV7-2

DNA: TGCAGCGCGGGGACTAGCGGACCCAATGAGCAGTTCTTC
CDR3: CSAGTSGPNEQFF
J: TRBJ2-1
D: TRBD2
size: NA
V: TRBV29-1

DNA: TGCGCCAGCAGCTCCCCAAAGGGGGGGGCTAAGGAGACCCAGTACTTC
CDR3: CASSSPKGGAKETQYF
J: TRBJ2-5
D: NA
size: few
V: TRBV5-1

DNA: TGTGCCAGCAGCTTAGATCCCCCAAGGGCCGATACGCAGTATTTT
CDR3: CASSLDPPRADTQYF
J: TRBJ2-3
D: NA
size: few
V: TRBV7-9

DNA: TGTGCCAGCAGCTCCCTAGGGGGAGGGACGGCAACTAATGAAAAACTGTTTTTT
CDR3: CASSSLGGGTATNEKLFF
J: TRBJ1-4
D: NA
size: few
V: TRBV7-2

DNA: TGCGCCAGCAGCCATGAAAAGCTCCGAAACAGGCAGTTCTTC
CDR3: CASSHEKLRNRQFF
J: TRBJ2-1
D: NA
size: many
V: TRBV4-1

DNA: TGTGCCAGCAGCTTAGCGAGCGGGAGCTACGAGCAGTACTTC
CDR3: CASSLASGSYEQYF
J: TRBJ2-7
D: TRBD2
size: many
V: TRBV7-2

DNA: TGTGCCAGCAGCTTAGTTCCACTAGCTAGGTCTGGGGCCAACGTCCTGACTTTC
CDR3: CASSLVPLARSGANVLTF
J: TRBJ2-6
D: NA
size: NA
V: TRBV7-2

DNA: TGTGCCAGCTCACTATCGGACAGGGACTCCTACGAGCGGTACTTC
CDR3: CASSLSDRDSYERYF
J: TRBJ2-7
D: TRBD1
size: NA
V: TRBV18

DNA: TGTGCCAGCAGTTCCTGGACTAGCGGGGTTTACAATGAGCAGTTCTTC
CDR3: CASSSWTSGVYNEQFF
J: TRBJ2-1
D: TRBD2
size: few
V: TRBV6-6

DNA: TGTGCCAGCAGCCAACCAGGACTAGCGGTGGCGGAGCAGTTCTTC
CDR3: CASSQPGLAVAEQFF
J: TRBJ2-1
D: TRBD2
size: NA
V: TRBV3-1

DNA: TGTGCCGGCACGAAGCGGGGTAATACAGATACGCAGTATTTT
CDR3: CAGTKRGNTDTQYF
J: TRBJ2-3
D: TRBD2
size: NA
V: TRBV12-3/TRBV12-4

DNA: TGCGCCAGCAGCTTGGCCCCGGGAGGAGATGAGACCCAGTACTTC
CDR3: CASSLAPGGDETQYF
J: TRBJ2-5
D: TRBD2
size: few
V: TRBV5-1

DNA: TGTGCCATCAGTGAGTCATTACAGGGGGTGGGAAATGAGCAGTTCTTC
CDR3: CAISESLQGVGNEQFF
J: TRBJ2-1
D: TRBD1
size: few
V: TRBV10-3